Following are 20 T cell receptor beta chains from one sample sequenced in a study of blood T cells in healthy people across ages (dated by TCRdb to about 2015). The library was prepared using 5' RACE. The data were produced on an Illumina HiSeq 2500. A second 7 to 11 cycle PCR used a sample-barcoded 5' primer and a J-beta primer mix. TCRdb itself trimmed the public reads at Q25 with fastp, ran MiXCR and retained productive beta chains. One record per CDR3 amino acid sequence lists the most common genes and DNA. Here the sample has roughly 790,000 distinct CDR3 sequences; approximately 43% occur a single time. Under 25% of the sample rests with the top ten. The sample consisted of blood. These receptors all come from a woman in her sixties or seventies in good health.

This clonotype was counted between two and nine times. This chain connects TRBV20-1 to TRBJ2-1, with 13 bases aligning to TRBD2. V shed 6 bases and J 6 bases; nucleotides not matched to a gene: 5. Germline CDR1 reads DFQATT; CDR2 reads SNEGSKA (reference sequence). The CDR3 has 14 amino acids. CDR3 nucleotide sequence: TGCAGTGCCCTTGGACTAGCGGGAGCCAATGAGCAGTTCTTC. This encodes CSALGLAGANEQFF.

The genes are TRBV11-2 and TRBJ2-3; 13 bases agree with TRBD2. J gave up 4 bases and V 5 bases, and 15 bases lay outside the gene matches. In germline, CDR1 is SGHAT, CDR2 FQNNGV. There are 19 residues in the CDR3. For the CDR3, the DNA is TGTGCCAGCAGCCAGGGACTAGCGGGATCGGAGGAGGGTGCAGATACGCAGTATTTT. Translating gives CASSQGLAGSEEGADTQYF.

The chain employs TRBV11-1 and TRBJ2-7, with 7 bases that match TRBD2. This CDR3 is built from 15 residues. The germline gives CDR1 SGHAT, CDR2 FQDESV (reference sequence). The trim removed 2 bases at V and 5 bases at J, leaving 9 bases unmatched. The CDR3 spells CASSLKTSPTNEQYF. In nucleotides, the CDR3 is TGTGCCAGCAGCTTAAAGACTAGCCCAACAAACGAGCAGTACTTC.

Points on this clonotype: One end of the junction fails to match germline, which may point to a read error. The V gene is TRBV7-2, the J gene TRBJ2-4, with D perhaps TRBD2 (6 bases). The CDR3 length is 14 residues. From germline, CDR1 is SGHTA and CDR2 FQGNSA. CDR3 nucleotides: TGTGCCAGCGGCTTTGCGGGGGCCAAAAACATTCAGTACTTC. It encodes CASGFAGAKNIQYF.

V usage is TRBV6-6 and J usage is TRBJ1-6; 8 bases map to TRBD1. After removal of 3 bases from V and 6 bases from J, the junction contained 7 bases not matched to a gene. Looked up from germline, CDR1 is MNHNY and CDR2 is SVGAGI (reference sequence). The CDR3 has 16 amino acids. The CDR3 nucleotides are TGTGCCAGCAGTTATATATCGACAGGGGTTAATTCACCCCTCCACTTT. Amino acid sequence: CASSYISTGVNSPLHF.

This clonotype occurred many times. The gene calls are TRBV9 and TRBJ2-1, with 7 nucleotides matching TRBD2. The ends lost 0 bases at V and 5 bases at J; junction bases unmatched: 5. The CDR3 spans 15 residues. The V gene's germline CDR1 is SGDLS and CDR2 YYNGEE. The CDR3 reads CASSVEASGNNEQFF. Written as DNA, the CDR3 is TGTGCCAGCAGCGTAGAGGCTAGCGGCAACAATGAGCAGTTCTTC.

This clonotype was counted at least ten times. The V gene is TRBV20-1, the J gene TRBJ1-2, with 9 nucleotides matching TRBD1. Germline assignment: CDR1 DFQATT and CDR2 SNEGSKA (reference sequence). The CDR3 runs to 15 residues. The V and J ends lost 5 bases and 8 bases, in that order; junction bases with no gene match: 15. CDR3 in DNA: TGCAGTGCTCGTCCCGGGACAGGGTTACGGGAAGGCTACACCTTC. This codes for CSARPGTGLREGYTF.

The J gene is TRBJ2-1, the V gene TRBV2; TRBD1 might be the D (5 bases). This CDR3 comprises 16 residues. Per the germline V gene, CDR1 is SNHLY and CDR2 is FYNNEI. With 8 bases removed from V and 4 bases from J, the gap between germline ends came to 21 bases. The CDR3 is CASGEPAGIEYNEQFF. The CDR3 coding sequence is TGTGCCAGCGGAGAACCCGCAGGGATTGAGTACAATGAGCAGTTCTTC.

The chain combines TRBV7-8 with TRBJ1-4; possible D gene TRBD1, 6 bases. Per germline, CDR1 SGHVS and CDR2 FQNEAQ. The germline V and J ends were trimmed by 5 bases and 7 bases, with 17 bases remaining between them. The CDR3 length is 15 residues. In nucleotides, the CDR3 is TGTGCCAGCAGCCGAGTTGGGGGGGCGCGTGAAAAACTGTTTTTT. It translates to CASSRVGGAREKLFF.

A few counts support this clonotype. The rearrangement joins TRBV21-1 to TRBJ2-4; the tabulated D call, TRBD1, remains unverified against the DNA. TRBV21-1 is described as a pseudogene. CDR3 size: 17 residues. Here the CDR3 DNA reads TGTGCCAGCAGCCCCTGGGTGAGGGATCGGGGCAAAAACATTCAGTACTTC. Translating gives CASSPWVRDRGKNIQYF.

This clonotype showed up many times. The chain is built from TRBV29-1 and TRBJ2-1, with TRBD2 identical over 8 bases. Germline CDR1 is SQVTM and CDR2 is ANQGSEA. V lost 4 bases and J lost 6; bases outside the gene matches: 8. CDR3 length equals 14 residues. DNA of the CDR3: TGCAGCGTTGTGGGTCCGAGCGGGGGCAATGAGCAGTTCTTC. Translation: CSVVGPSGGNEQFF.

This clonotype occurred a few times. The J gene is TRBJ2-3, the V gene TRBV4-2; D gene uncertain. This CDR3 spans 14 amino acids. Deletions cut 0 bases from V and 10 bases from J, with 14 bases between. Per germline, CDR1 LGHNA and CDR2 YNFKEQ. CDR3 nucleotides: TGTGCCAGCAGCCAAGATTTGGTCTCCCCAGCGCAGTATTTT. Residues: CASSQDLVSPAQYF.

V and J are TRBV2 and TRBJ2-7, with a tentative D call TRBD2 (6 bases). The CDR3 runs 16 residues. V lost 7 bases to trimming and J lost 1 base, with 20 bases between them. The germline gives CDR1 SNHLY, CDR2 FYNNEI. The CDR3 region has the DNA TGTGCCAGCAATTCCGCTCTTAGCGGACGGTCCTACGAGCAGTACTTC. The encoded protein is CASNSALSGRSYEQYF.

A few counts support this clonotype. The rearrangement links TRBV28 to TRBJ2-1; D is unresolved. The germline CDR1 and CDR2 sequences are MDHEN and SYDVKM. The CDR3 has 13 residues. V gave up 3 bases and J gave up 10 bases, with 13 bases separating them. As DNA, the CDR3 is TGTGCCAGCAGTTTCGGCGTCCCTTTCGAGCAGTTCTTC. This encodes CASSFGVPFEQFF.

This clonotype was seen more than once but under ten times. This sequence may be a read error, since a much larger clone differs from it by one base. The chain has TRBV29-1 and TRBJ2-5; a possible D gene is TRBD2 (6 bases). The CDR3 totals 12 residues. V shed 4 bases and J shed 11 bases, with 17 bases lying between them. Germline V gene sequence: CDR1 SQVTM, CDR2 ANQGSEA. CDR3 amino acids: CSVVPAGSEQYF. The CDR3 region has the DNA TGCAGCGTTGTTCCAGCGGGCAGTGAGCAGTACTTC.

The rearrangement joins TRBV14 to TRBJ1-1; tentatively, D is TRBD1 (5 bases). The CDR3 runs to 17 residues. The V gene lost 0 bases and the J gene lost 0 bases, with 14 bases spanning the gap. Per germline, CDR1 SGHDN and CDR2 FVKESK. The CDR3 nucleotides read TGTGCCAGCAGCCAAGATCTCGGGGGACCGATGAACACTGAAGCTTTCTTT. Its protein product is CASSQDLGGPMNTEAFF.

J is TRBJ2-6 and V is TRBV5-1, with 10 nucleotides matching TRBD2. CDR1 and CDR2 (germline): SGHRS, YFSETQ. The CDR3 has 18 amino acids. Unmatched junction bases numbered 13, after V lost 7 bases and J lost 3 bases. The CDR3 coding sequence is TGCGCCAGCCAGCTAGCGGGAGTTTTATCTCTTGGGGCCAACGTCCTGACTTTC. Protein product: CASQLAGVLSLGANVLTF.

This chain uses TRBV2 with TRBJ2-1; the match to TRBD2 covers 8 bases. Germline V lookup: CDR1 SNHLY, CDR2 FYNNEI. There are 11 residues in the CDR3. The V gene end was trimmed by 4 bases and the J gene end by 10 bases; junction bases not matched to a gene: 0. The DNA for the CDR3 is TGTGCCAGCAGTGGACTAGCGGAGCAGTTCTTC. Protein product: CASSGLAEQFF.

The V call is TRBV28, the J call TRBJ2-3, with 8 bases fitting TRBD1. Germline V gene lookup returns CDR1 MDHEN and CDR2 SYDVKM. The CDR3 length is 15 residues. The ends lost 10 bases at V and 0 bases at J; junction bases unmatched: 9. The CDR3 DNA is TGTGCCACCCAGGGGGCGGGTCCAAGCACAGATACGCAGTATTTT. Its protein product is CATQGAGPSTDTQYF.

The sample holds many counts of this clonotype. The DNA for the CDR3 is TGTGCCAGCAGTGACCCACCACAAGAGTATGGCTACACCTTC. It yields the protein CASSDPPQEYGYTF. The chain joins TRBV6-1 to TRBJ1-2; D not certain. CDR3 length: 14 amino acids. The germline V gene encodes CDR1 MNHNS and CDR2 SASEGT. Trimming cost V 3 bases and J 5 bases, with 13 bases left between them.